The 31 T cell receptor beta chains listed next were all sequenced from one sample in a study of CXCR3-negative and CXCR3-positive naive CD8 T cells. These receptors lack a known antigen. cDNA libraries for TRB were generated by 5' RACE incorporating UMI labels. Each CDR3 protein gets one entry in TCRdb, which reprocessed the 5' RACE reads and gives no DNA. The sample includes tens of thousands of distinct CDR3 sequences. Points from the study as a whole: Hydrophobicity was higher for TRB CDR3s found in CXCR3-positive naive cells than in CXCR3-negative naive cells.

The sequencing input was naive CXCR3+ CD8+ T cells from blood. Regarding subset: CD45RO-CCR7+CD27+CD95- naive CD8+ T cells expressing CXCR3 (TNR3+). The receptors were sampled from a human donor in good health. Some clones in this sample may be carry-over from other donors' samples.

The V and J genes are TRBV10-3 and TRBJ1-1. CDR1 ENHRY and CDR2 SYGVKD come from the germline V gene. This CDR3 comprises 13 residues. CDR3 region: CAISESPNTEAFF.

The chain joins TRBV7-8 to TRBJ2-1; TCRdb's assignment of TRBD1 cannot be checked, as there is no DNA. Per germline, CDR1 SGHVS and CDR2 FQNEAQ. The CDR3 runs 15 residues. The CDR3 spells CASSLIIGAGNEQFF.

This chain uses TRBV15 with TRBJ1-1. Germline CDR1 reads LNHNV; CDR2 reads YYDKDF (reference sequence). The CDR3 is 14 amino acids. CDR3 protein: CAISRGLGVTEAFF.

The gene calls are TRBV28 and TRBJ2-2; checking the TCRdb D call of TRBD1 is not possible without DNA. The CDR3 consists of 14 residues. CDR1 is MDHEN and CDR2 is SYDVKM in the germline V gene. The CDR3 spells CASSLEGYTGELFF.

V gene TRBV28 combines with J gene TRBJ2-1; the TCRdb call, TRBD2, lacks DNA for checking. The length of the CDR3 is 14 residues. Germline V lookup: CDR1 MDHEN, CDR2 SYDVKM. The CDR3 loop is CASRAGELYNEQFF. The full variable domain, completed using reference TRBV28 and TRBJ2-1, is DVKVTQSSRYLVKRTGEKVFLECVQDMDHENMFWYRQDPGLGLRLIYFSYDVKMKEKGDIPEGYSVSREKKERFSLILESASTNQTSMYLCASRAGELYNEQFFGPGTRLTVL.

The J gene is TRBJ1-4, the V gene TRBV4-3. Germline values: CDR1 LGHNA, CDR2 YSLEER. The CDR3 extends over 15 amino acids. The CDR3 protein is CASNQGGPGDEKLFF.

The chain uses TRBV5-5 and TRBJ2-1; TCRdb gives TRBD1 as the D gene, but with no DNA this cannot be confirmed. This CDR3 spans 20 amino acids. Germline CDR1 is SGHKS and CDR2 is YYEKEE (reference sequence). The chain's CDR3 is CASSGPDRVYGKSSYNEQFF.

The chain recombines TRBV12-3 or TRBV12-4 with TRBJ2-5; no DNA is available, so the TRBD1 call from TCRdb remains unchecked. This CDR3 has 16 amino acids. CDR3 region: CASTEEGGGYLETQYF.

The CDR3 loop reads CASSQKEQGMTYQPQHF. This chain uses TRBV3-2 with TRBJ1-5; TCRdb names TRBD1, which stays unverified in the absence of DNA. TRBV3-2 represents a pseudogene. The CDR3 runs to 17 residues.

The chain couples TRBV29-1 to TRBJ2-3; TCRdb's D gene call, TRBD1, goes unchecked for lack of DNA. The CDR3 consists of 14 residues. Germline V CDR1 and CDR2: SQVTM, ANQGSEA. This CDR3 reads CSVALDTSTDTQYF.

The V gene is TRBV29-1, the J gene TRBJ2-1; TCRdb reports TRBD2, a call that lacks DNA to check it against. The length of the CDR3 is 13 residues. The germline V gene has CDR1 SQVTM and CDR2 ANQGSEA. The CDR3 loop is CTVGLAGFNEQFF.

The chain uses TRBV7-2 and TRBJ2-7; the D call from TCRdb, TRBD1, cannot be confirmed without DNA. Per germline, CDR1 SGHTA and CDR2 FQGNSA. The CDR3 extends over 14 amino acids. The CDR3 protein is CASSPPGHSYEQYF.

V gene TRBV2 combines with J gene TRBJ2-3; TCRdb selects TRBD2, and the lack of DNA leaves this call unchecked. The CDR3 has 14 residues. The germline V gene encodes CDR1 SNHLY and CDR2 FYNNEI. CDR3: CASALAGEADTQYF.

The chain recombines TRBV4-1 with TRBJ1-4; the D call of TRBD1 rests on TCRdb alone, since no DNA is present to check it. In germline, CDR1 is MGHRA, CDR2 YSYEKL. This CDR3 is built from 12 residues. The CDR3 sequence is CASSQGQSELFF.

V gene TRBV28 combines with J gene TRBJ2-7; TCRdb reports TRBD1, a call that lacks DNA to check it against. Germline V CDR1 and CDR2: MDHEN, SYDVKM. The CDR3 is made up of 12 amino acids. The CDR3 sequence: CASYPGDGRQYF.

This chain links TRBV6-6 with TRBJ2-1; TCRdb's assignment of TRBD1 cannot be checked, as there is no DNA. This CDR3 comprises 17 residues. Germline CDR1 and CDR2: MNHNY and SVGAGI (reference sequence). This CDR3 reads CASSPPGQKELGNEQFF.

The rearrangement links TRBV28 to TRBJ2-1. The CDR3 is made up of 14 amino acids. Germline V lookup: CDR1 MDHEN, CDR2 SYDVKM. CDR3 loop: CASSLSAPRTEQFF. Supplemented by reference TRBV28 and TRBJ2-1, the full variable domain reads DVKVTQSSRYLVKRTGEKVFLECVQDMDHENMFWYRQDPGLGLRLIYFSYDVKMKEKGDIPEGYSVSREKKERFSLILESASTNQTSMYLCASSLSAPRTEQFFGPGTRLTVL.

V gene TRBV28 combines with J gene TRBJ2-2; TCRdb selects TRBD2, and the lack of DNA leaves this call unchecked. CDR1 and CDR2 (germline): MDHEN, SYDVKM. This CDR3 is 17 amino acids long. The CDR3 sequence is CASSVTLNGRASGELFF.

This CDR3 is CASSIDRVLTDTQYF. The genes are TRBV28 and TRBJ2-3; the TRBD1 assignment by TCRdb is unverifiable without DNA. Germline loops: CDR1 MDHEN, CDR2 SYDVKM. The CDR3 is 15 amino acids.

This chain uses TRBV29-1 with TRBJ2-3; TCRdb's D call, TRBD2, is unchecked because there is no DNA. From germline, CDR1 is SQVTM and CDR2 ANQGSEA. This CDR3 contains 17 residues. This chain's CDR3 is CSVEDPVLAGVLDTQYF.

This CDR3 reads CASSHNHAVGEQYF. The chain joins TRBV12-3 or TRBV12-4 to TRBJ2-7; the D gene TCRdb calls, TRBD2, cannot be checked with no DNA. The CDR3 length is 14 residues.

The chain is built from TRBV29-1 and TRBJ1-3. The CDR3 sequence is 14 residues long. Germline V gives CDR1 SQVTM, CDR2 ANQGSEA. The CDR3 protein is CSVVLDRSGNTIYF.

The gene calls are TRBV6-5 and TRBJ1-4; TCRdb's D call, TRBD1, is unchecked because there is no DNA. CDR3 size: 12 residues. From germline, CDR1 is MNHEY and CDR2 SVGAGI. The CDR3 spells CASRAGYEKLFF.

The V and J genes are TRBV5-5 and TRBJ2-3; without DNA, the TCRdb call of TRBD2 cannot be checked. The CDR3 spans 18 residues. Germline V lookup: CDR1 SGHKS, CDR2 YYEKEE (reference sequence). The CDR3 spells CASSLDMGLAGEADTQYF.

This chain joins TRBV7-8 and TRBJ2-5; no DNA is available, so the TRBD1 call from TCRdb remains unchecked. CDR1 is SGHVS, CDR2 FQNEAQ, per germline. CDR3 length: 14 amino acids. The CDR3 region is CASSLVRQGETQYF.

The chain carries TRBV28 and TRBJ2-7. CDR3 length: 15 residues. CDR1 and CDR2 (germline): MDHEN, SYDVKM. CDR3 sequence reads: CASTLYKGKTYEQYF. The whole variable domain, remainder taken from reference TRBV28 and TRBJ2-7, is DVKVTQSSRYLVKRTGEKVFLECVQDMDHENMFWYRQDPGLGLRLIYFSYDVKMKEKGDIPEGYSVSREKKERFSLILESASTNQTSMYLCASTLYKGKTYEQYFGPGTRLTVT.

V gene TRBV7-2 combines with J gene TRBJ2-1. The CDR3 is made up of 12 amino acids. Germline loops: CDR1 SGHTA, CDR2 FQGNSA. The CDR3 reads CASSFGRNEQFF.

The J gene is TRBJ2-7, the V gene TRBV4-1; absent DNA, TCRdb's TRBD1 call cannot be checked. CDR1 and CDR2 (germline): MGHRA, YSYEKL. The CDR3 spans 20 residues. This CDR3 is CASSQDWPLEGQPNSYEQYF.

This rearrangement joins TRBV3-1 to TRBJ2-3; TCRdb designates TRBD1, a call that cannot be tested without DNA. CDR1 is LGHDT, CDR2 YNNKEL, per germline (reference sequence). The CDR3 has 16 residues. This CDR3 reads CASSQDFRGGTDTQYF.

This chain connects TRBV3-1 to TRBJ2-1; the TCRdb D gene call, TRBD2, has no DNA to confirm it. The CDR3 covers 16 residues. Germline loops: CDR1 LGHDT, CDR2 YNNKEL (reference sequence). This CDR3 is CASSPSSGRYDNEQFF.

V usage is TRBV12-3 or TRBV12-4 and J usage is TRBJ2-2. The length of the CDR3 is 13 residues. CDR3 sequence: CASSLFPTGELFF.